The T cell receptor beta chain described here comes from a study of Ad26.COV2.S vaccination and SARS-CoV-2 variants. Study summary: COV1001, an Ad26.COV2.S trial, supplied this vaccine-arm donor.

Sample treatment: around 19 received Ad26.COV2.S at low or high dose, single or two shots; about five received placebo; per-sample allocation not given. It was on day 63 after the first vaccine or placebo injection that samples were taken. The CDR3 has 15 amino acids. The germline gives CDR1 ENHRY, CDR2 SYGVKD. V shed 4 bases and J 3 bases; nucleotides not matched to a gene: 6. Here immunoSEQ multiplex PCR was the method, and the copy in TCRdb shows in-frame clones only, minus some. This table has 400,000 to 450,000 clones, 90% appearing once. The TCR was taken from a person between 18 and 60 years old who received the Ad26.COV2.S COVID-19 vaccine or a placebo. Sequenced material: peripheral blood, taken in a trial of Ad26.COV2.S vaccine versus placebo. The chain combines TRBV10-3 with TRBJ1-1; 9 bases fit TRBD1. Here the CDR3 reads CAISAGQGGYTEAFF. CDR3 DNA: TGTGCCATCAGTGCGGGACAGGGTGGTTACACTGAAGCTTTCTTT.